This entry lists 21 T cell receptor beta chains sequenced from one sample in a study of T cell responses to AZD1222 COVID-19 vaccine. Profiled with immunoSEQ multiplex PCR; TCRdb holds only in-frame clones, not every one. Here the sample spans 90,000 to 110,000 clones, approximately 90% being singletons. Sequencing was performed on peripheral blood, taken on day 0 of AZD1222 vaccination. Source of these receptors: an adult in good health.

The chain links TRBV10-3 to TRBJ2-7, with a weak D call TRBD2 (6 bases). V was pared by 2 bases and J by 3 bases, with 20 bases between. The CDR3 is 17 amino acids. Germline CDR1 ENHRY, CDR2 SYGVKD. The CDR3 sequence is CAISEGPGGATLYEQYF. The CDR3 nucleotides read TGTGCCATCAGTGAGGGACCCGGAGGGGCCACCCTCTACGAGCAGTACTTC.

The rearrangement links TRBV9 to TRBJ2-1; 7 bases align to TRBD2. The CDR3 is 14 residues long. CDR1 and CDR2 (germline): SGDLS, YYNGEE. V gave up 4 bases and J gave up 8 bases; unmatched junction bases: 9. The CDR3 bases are TGTGCCAGCAGCCCAGGGACCGCGGGGGATGAGCAGTTCTTC. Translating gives CASSPGTAGDEQFF.

The CDR3 sequence is CASRLPTWRLAGGTYEQYF. CDR3 DNA sequence: TGTGCAAGTCGCTTACCAACCTGGAGACTAGCGGGAGGGACCTACGAGCAGTACTTC. The rearrangement joins TRBV12-2 to TRBJ2-7; the DNA was not used to check the table's D call, TRBD2. TRBV12-2 constitutes a pseudogene. The CDR3 extends over 19 amino acids.

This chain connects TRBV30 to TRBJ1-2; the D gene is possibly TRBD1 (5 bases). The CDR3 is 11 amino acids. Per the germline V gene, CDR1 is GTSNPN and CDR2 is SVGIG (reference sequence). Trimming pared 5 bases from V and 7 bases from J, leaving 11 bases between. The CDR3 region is CAWSPGSGYTF. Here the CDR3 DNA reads TGTGCCTGGTCCCCAGGGAGTGGCTACACCTTC.

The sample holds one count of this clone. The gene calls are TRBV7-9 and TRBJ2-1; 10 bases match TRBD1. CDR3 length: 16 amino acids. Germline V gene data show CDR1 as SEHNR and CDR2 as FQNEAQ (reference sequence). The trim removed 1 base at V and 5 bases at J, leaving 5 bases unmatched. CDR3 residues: CASSLVWTGGHNEQFF. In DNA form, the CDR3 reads TGTGCCAGCAGCTTAGTCTGGACAGGGGGGCACAATGAGCAGTTCTTC.

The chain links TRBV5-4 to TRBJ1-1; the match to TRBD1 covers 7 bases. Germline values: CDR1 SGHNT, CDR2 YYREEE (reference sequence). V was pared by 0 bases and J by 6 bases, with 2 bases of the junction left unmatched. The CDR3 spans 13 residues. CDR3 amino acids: CASSLEQGAEAFF. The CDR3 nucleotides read TGTGCCAGCAGCTTGGAGCAGGGGGCTGAAGCTTTCTTT.

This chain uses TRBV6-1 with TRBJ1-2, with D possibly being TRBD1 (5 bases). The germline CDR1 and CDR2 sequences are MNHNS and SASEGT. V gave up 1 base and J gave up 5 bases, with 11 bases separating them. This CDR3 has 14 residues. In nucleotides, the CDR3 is TGTGCCAGCAGTGAAGATGGGGCGTGGTATGGCTACACCTTC. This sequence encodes CASSEDGAWYGYTF.

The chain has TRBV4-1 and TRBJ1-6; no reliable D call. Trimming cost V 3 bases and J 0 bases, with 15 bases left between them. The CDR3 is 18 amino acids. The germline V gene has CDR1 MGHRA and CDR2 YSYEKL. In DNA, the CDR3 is TGCGCCAGCAGCCAGAGGGCCCCGGGAAGCTCCTATAATTCACCCCTCCACTTT. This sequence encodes CASSQRAPGSSYNSPLHF.

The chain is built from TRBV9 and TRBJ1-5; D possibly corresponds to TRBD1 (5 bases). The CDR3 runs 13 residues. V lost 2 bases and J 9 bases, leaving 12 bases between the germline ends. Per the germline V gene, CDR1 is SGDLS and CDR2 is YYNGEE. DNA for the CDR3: TGTGCCAGCAGCGTCGAGGGGTCTGGGCCCCAGCATTTT. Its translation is CASSVEGSGPQHF. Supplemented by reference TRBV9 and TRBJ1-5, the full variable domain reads DSGVTQTPKHLITATGQRVTLRCSPRSGDLSVYWYQQSLDQGLQFLIQYYNGEERAKGNILERFSAQQFPDLHSELNLSSLELGDSALYFCASSVEGSGPQHFGDGTRLSIL.

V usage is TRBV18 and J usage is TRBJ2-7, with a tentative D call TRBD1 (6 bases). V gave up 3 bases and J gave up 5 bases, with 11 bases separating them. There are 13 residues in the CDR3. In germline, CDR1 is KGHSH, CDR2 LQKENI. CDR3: CASSPPAGDEQYF. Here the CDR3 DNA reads TGTGCCAGCTCACCCCCTGCAGGGGACGAGCAGTACTTC.

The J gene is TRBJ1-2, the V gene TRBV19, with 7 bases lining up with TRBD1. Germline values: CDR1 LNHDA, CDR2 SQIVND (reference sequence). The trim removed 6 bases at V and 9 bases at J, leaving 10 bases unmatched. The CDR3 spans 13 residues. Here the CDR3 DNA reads TGTGCCAGTAGCCTGCCGGGACAGTGGAGCTACACCTTC. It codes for CASSLPGQWSYTF. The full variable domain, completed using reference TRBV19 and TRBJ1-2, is DGGITQSPKYLFRKEGQNVTLSCEQNLNHDAMYWYRQDPGQGLRLIYYSQIVNDFQKGDIAEGYSVSREKKESFPLTVTSAQKNPTAFYLCASSLPGQWSYTFGSGTRLTVV.

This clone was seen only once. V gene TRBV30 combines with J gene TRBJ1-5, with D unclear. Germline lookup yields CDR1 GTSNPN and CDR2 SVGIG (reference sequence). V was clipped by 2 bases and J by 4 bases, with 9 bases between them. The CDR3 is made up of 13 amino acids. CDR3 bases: TGTGCCTGGAGTATAGGCCCAAATCAGCCCCAGCATTTT. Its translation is CAWSIGPNQPQHF.

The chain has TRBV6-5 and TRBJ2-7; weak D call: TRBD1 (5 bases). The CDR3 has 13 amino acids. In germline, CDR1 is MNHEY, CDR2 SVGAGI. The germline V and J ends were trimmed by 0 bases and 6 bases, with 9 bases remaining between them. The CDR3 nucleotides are TGTGCCAGCAGTTACTCTCCCAGGGCCGAGCAGTACTTC. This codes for CASSYSPRAEQYF.

The DNA for the CDR3 is TGTGCCTTCAAAAAGGGTGCGGGGTCCTACAATGAGCAGTTCTTC. Translating it yields CAFKKGAGSYNEQFF. The V call is TRBV30, the J call TRBJ2-1; D possibly corresponds to TRBD2 (6 bases). With 7 bases removed from V and 1 base from J, the gap between germline ends came to 17 bases. CDR3 size: 15 residues. CDR1 GTSNPN and CDR2 SVGIG come from the germline V gene (reference sequence).

CDR3 DNA: TGTGCCAGTAGTATAGTCCCGGCCCCGAACACTGAAGCTTTCTTT. Protein sequence: CASSIVPAPNTEAFF. The chain joins TRBV19 to TRBJ1-1; D ambiguous. Germline V gene lookup returns CDR1 LNHDA and CDR2 SQIVND (reference sequence). This CDR3 is built from 15 residues. V lost 1 base to trimming and J lost 1 base, with 10 bases between them. Variable domain in full (rest from reference TRBV19 and TRBJ1-1): DGGITQSPKYLFRKEGQNVTLSCEQNLNHDAMYWYRQDPGQGLRLIYYSQIVNDFQKGDIAEGYSVSREKKESFPLTVTSAQKNPTAFYLCASSIVPAPNTEAFFGQGTRLTVV.

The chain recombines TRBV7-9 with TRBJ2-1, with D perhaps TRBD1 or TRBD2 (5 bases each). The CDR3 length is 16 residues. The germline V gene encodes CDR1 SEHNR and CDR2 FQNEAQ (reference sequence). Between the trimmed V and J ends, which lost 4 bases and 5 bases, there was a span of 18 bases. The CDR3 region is CASSSQGSGKNNEQFF. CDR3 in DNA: TGTGCCAGCAGCTCCCAGGGTTCGGGAAAAAACAATGAGCAGTTCTTC.

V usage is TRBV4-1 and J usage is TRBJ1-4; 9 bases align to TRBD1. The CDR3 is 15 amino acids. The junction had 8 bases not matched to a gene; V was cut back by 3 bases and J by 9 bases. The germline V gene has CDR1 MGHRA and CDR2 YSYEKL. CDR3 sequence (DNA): TGCGCCAGCAGCCATCCCGGGACAGGGTCACAAAAACTGTTTTTT. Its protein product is CASSHPGTGSQKLFF.

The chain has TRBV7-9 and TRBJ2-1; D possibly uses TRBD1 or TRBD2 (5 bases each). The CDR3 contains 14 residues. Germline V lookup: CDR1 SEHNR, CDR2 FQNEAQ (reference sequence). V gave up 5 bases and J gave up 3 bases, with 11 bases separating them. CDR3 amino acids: CASSRSGRYNEQFF. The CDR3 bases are TGTGCCAGCAGCCGATCGGGACGCTACAATGAGCAGTTCTTC.

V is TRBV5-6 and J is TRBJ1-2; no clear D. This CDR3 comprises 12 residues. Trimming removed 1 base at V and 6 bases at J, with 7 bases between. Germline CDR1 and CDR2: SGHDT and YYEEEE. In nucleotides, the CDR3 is TGTGCCAGCAGCTTGTTGGGGAATGGCTACACCTTC. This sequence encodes CASSLLGNGYTF. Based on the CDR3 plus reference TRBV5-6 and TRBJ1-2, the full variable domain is DAGVTQSPTHLIKTRGQQVTLRCSPKSGHDTVSWYQQALGQGPQFIFQYYEEEERQRGNFPDRFSGHQFPNYSSELNVNALLLGDSALYLCASSLLGNGYTFGSGTRLTVV.

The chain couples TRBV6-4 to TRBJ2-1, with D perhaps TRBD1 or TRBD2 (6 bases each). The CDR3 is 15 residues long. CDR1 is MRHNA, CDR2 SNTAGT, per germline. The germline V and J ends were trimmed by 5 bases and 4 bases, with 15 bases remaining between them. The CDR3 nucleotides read TGTGCCAGCAGTCTGGACCAGGGGACTTACAATGAGCAGTTCTTC. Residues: CASSLDQGTYNEQFF.

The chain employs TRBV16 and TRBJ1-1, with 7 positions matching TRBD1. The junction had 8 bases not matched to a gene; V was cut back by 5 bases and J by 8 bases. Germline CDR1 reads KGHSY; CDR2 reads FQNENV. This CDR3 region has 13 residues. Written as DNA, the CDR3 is TGTGCCAGCAGCGTGACAGGGAAGTCCGAAGCTTTCTTT. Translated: CASSVTGKSEAFF.